This T cell receptor (beta chain) was sequenced in a study of blood T cell repertoires in COVID-19. TCRdb's copy holds only in-frame clones and misses some; the assay was immunoSEQ multiplex PCR. The table has hundreds of thousands of clones, 70% to 90% seen once; the top ten hold roughly 4.6%. Trimming cost V 2 bases and J 8 bases; bases outside gene matches: 11. Germline assignment: CDR1 GTSNPN and CDR2 SVGIG (reference sequence). The CDR3 loop spans 15 amino acids. This clone turned up a few times. This TCR came from a man aged 45-65 years with active or convalescent COVID-19. The V call is TRBV30, the J call TRBJ1-4; TRBD1 matches 7 bases. Material: peripheral blood. CDR3: CAWSPIQLQGEKLFF. CDR3 DNA sequence: TGTGCCTGGAGTCCTATTCAACTACAGGGGGAAAAACTGTTTTTT.